This record looks at one T cell receptor (beta chain) sequence and its context. The antigen is undetermined. The template for TCR beta VDJ and CDR3 sequence profiling was genomic DNA. TCRdb reprocessed the reads via MiXCR and lists one record per CDR3 protein. The sample has about 220,000 distinct CDR3 sequences; 30% to 35% are singletons. The entry originates in a study of CD8+CD57+ T cells in acquired aplastic anemia. Study-level information: Sorting CD4+ and CD8+ cells gave DNA averaging about 2.9 ug. CD4+ reads averaged about 9.9 million in healthy donors. General study findings and limits: Significant differences in CD8+ Simpson's diversity were not observed between patients and controls. About 29 CD8+ CDR3 sequences occurred in both the patients and the controls.

The CDR3 spans 17 residues. J gave up 0 bases and V 6 bases, and 9 bases lay outside the gene matches. Germline values: CDR1 MGHDK, CDR2 SYGVNS. Input material: sorted CD4+, CD8+, or CD8+CD57+ T cells (not recorded which) from PBMCs. The origin of this receptor is a human donor in good health, serving as a control. The chain employs TRBV25-1 and TRBJ1-3; the match to TRBD1 covers 9 bases. The CDR3 region is CASSQPGQGGSGNTIYF. DNA of the CDR3: TGTGCCAGCAGCCAACCGGGACAGGGTGGCTCTGGAAACACCATATATTTT. The full variable domain, completed using reference TRBV25-1 and TRBJ1-3, is EADIYQTPRYLVIGTGKKITLECSQTMGHDKMYWYQQDPGMELHLIHYSYGVNSTEKGDLSSESTVSRIRTEHFPLTLESARPSHTSQYLCASSQPGQGGSGNTIYFGEGSWLTVV.